Reported below is one T cell receptor beta chain. Its antigen is as yet unknown. Sequencing templates came from extracted RNA that was reverse transcribed into cDNA. Here immunoSEQ multiplex PCR was the method, and the copy in TCRdb shows in-frame clones only, minus some. In the table there are 150,000 to 200,000 clones, about three fifths of which are singletons. This specimen comes from a study of CD8+ T cells in alopecia areata. Treatment in this sample: oral pan-JAK inhibitor, 5-10 mg twice daily. CD4+ and CD8+ T cells were sorted from PBMCs stained for CD3, CD4 and CD8. Germline V gene data show CDR1 as SQVTM and CDR2 as ANQGSEA. The CDR3 runs 13 residues. The V gene lost 0 bases and the J gene lost 5 bases, with 11 bases spanning the gap. Study-level results: Administration of tofacitinib significantly diminished scalp clonality and expanded CD8+ clones within the top 100. Higher clonality and more expanded CD8+ clones appeared in lesional than normal scalp.

V gene TRBV29-1 combines with J gene TRBJ2-7, with D possibly called TRBD1 or TRBD2 (5 bases each). The source is a human donor with alopecia areata. The sample in question was CD4+ T cells sorted from blood, obtained at week 4, from a patient treated with tofacitinib. Here the CDR3 reads CSVEEGVSDEQYF. CDR3 nucleotide sequence: TGCAGCGTTGAAGAGGGGGTAAGCGACGAGCAGTACTTC.